Listed here is a single TCR beta chain. This CDR3 has 15 amino acids. Germline V gene sequence: CDR1 GTSNPN, CDR2 SVGIG (reference sequence). V lost 2 bases and J 0 bases, leaving 13 bases between the germline ends. Data came from immunoSEQ multiplex PCR; TCRdb stores just in-frame clones and leaves some out. The sample holds tens of thousands of clones, around 89% seen once. The data belong to a study of PD-1 and CTLA-4 blockade in melanoma. The chain couples TRBV30 to TRBJ1-1; D gene unclear. The sample was CD8+ T cells from peripheral blood, taken before anti-PD-1 treatment. The source of this sequence is a human donor with melanoma. The CDR3, as DNA: TGTGCCTGGAGTACCCTCTTGGGCATGAACACTGAAGCTTTCTTT. The encoded protein is CAWSTLLGMNTEAFF.